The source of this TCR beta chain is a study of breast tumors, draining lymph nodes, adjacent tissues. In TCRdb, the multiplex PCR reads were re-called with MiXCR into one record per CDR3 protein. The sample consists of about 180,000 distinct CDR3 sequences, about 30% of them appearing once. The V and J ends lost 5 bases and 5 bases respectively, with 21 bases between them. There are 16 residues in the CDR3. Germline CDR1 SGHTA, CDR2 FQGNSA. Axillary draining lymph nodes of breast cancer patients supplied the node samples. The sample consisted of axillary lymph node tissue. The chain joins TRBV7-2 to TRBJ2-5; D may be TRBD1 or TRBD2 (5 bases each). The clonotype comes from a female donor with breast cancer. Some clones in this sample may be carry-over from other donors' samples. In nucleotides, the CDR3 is TGTGCCAGCAGCCAGGGACGGCTGAACACCGGGGAGACCCAGTACTTC. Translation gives CASSQGRLNTGETQYF.